The 19 T cell receptor beta chains below all came from one sample that was sequenced in a study of circulating and synovial CD4+ cells in juvenile arthritis (dated by TCRdb to 2013 to 2016). Receptor amplification or capture employed the immunoSEQ multiplex PCR assay. The table comes from immuneACCESS by way of TCRdb, which keeps in-frame sequences with V and J called. Part of the clones is missing from these tables; in studies checked, under half for an unresolved V gene and the rest for unknown reasons. The table for this sample lists around 32,000 clones; roughly 96% of them were counted only once. Clones ranked in the top ten supply roughly 0.7% of the sample. Source material: CD4+ T cells from blood. These receptors all come from a human donor with juvenile idiopathic arthritis.

The chain uses TRBV19 and TRBJ1-2; D not certain. The CDR3 sequence is 13 residues long. In germline, CDR1 is LNHDA, CDR2 SQIVND (reference sequence). V was clipped by 5 bases and J by 2 bases, with 9 bases between them. CDR3 amino acids: CASSDGFNYGYTF. In DNA, the CDR3 is TGTGCCAGTAGTGACGGGTTCAACTATGGCTACACCTTC.

The rearrangement joins TRBV2 to TRBJ1-1; TRBD1 matches at 8 bases. Trimming took 9 bases from V and 5 from J; bases not matched to a gene: 8. The CDR3 runs to 13 residues. From germline, CDR1 is SNHLY and CDR2 FYNNEI. The DNA of the CDR3 is TGTGCCAGTAGACAGGGGAGATGGACTGAAGCTTTCTTT. The encoded protein is CASRQGRWTEAFF.

The chain recombines TRBV12-5 with TRBJ2-2, with TRBD1 as a possible D gene (6 bases). The CDR3 covers 15 residues. With 0 bases removed from V and 1 base from J, the gap between germline ends came to 6 bases. Germline V gives CDR1 LGHNT, CDR2 FRNRAP. CDR3 in DNA: TGTGCTAGTGGTTTGGTACAGGGGAACACCGGGGAGCTGTTTTTT. It encodes CASGLVQGNTGELFF.

The chain links TRBV5-1 to TRBJ2-7; TRBD2 aligns across 12 bases. In germline, CDR1 is SGHRS, CDR2 YFSETQ. Trimming removed 0 bases from V and 2 bases from J; junction bases left unmatched: 0. CDR3 length: 15 residues. CDR3 protein: CASSLASGGAYEQYF. The CDR3 DNA reads as TGCGCCAGCAGCTTGGCTAGCGGGGGGGCCTACGAGCAGTACTTC. Combining the CDR3 with reference TRBV5-1 and TRBJ2-7 gives the whole variable domain KAGVTQTPRYLIKTRGQQVTLSCSPISGHRSVSWYQQTPGQGLQFLFEYFSETQRNKGNFPGRFSGRQFSNSRSEMNVSTLELGDSALYLCASSLASGGAYEQYFGPGTRLTVT.

V usage is TRBV12-5 and J usage is TRBJ2-5; D ambiguous. V dropped 1 base and J dropped 7 bases, with 7 bases sitting between them. This CDR3 is built from 12 residues. CDR1 is LGHNT and CDR2 is FRNRAP in the germline V gene. This chain's CDR3 is CASGLGAMTQYF. Written as DNA, the CDR3 is TGTGCTAGTGGTTTGGGGGCAATGACCCAGTACTTC.

A note on this clone: One end of the junction varies from germline; a read error may be responsible. V gene TRBV4-3 combines with J gene TRBJ1-2; 7 nucleotides line up with TRBD1. From germline, CDR1 is LGHNA and CDR2 YSLEER. CDR3 length: 14 residues. The CDR3 DNA follows: TGCGCCAGCAGCCAAGGGAGACAGGGTTATGGCTACCCCTTC. As protein: CASSQGRQGYGYPF.

The chain couples TRBV30 to TRBJ2-2; TRBD1 matches 8 bases. Germline trimming cut 0 bases from V and 4 bases from J; bases unmatched to any gene: 7. CDR3 length: 16 amino acids. Germline CDR1 GTSNPN, CDR2 SVGIG (reference sequence). CDR3 region: CAWSVTGGIGTGELFF. For the CDR3, the DNA is TGTGCCTGGAGTGTAACAGGGGGAATCGGCACCGGGGAGCTGTTTTTT.

This clone has only a few counts. The chain has TRBV30 and TRBJ2-5, with D uncertain. The CDR3 sequence is 15 residues long. V shed 2 bases and J shed 0 bases, with 13 bases lying between them. Germline V gives CDR1 GTSNPN, CDR2 SVGIG (reference sequence). DNA for the CDR3: TGTGCCTGGAGTCACTACCGGTCGTACCAAGAGACCCAGTACTTC. Translated: CAWSHYRSYQETQYF.

V is TRBV2 and J is TRBJ1-1; unclear D gene. Germline-derived CDR1 and CDR2 are SNHLY and FYNNEI. The CDR3 has 13 amino acids. Deletions cut 7 bases from V and 0 bases from J, with 9 bases between. CDR3 residues: CASIIQMNTEAFF. The CDR3 nucleotides read TGTGCCAGCATTATACAGATGAACACTGAAGCTTTCTTT.

This sequence joins TRBV2 and TRBJ2-2, with 7 nucleotides matching TRBD2. The V and J ends lost 1 base and 5 bases, in that order; junction bases with no gene match: 4. This CDR3 comprises 15 residues. Germline lookup yields CDR1 SNHLY and CDR2 FYNNEI. The CDR3 DNA reads TGTGCCAGCAGTGAAGGCGGGAGAGGGACCGGGGAGCTGTTTTTT. Its translation is CASSEGGRGTGELFF.

This rearrangement joins TRBV10-1 to TRBJ1-2, with D perhaps TRBD1 (5 bases). This CDR3 region has 18 residues. The germline V gene has CDR1 WNHNN and CDR2 SYGVQD (reference sequence). V was pared by 3 bases and J by 0 bases, with 20 bases between. CDR3 nucleotides: TGCGCCAGCAGTGAAAAGTTGAAGGGGCGGAAAGCTAACTATGGCTACACCTTC. Protein: CASSEKLKGRKANYGYTF.

This clone was seen a few times. The rearrangement uses TRBV28 and TRBJ1-4; D is possibly TRBD1 (6 bases). Germline V gene sequence: CDR1 MDHEN, CDR2 SYDVKM. The CDR3 contains 14 residues. V was pared by 7 bases and J by 6 bases, with 15 bases between. The CDR3: CASTPRGGYEKLFF. The CDR3 DNA reads as TGTGCCAGCACCCCGAGGGGGGGATATGAAAAACTGTTTTTT.

The chain employs TRBV4-2 and TRBJ2-3; weak D call: TRBD1 (5 bases). Per germline, CDR1 LGHNA and CDR2 YNFKEQ. The length of the CDR3 is 18 residues. The V end was cut by 1 base, the J end by 2 bases, with 19 bases between. Written as DNA, the CDR3 is TGTGCCAGCAGCCAAGGCGAGAGGCTAGGGGAAATCACAGATACGCAGTATTTT. It is translated as CASSQGERLGEITDTQYF.

V usage is TRBV4-1 and J usage is TRBJ2-1, with 12 bases aligning to TRBD2. With 2 bases clipped from V and 7 bases from J, the junction kept 3 bases outside the gene matches. Germline CDR1 is MGHRA and CDR2 is YSYEKL. This CDR3 region has 15 residues. In nucleotides, the CDR3 is TGCGCCAGCAGCCAACTAGCGGGGGGGCGGAATGAGCAGTTCTTC. This encodes CASSQLAGGRNEQFF.

Only a few counts were recorded for this clone. V is TRBV27 and J is TRBJ2-3; 8 bases match TRBD2. The CDR3 loop spans 14 amino acids. The germline V gene encodes CDR1 MNHEY and CDR2 SMNVEV (reference sequence). The V gene end was trimmed by 3 bases and the J gene end by 5 bases; junction bases not matched to a gene: 4. The CDR3 spells CASSLGLAGDTQYF. DNA of the CDR3: TGTGCCAGCAGTTTGGGCCTAGCGGGAGATACGCAGTATTTT.

The chain carries TRBV6-5 and TRBJ1-3; D unclear. CDR1 MNHEY and CDR2 SVGAGI come from the germline V gene. This CDR3 comprises 13 residues. V gave up 2 bases and J gave up 4 bases, with 6 bases separating them. CDR3 residues: CASSYVAGNTIYF. As DNA, the CDR3 is TGTGCCAGCAGTTACGTCGCGGGAAACACCATATATTTT.

This sequence joins TRBV28 and TRBJ2-5, with 10 bases identical to TRBD1. With 4 bases clipped from V and 2 bases from J, the junction kept 1 base outside the gene matches. The CDR3 contains 14 residues. Germline CDR1 MDHEN, CDR2 SYDVKM. CDR3 region: CASSSGQGQETQYF. CDR3 bases: TGTGCCAGCAGTTCGGGACAGGGGCAAGAGACCCAGTACTTC. Variable domain in full (rest from reference TRBV28 and TRBJ2-5): DVKVTQSSRYLVKRTGEKVFLECVQDMDHENMFWYRQDPGLGLRLIYFSYDVKMKEKGDIPEGYSVSREKKERFSLILESASTNQTSMYLCASSSGQGQETQYFGPGTRLLVL.

This chain connects TRBV10-3 to TRBJ1-5; tentatively, D is TRBD1 (5 bases). V lost 11 bases and J 6 bases, leaving 14 bases between the germline ends. Germline V gene data show CDR1 as ENHRY and CDR2 as SYGVKD. The CDR3 has 12 amino acids. In nucleotides, the CDR3 is TGTGCCTCCGGGAGCGGGGGTCAGCCCCAGCATTTT. Amino acid sequence: CASGSGGQPQHF.

This chain connects TRBV6-1 to TRBJ1-5, with 7 positions matching TRBD1. The CDR3 spans 15 residues. V lost 3 bases to trimming and J lost 8 bases; unmatched junction nucleotides: 10. Per the germline V gene, CDR1 is MNHNS and CDR2 is SASEGT. The CDR3 here is CASSDWDSNTEPQHF. CDR3 nucleotide sequence: TGTGCCAGCAGTGACTGGGACAGTAATACCGAGCCCCAGCATTTT.